The clone carrying this T cell receptor (beta chain) was detected ten times or more. The antigen is unknown. The data derive from a study of blood T cells in healthy people across ages. General study points: Naive CD4+ cell counts and diversity both ran higher in long-lived than in aged donors. Roughly linear declines in TCR beta diversity per million T cells occurred with age. Unsorted PBMC material precluded a definitive naive versus antigen-experienced comparison.

A second PCR of roughly 7 to 11 cycles used a sample-barcoded 5' primer and a J-beta primer mix. TCRdb re-analysed the 5' RACE reads in MiXCR, keeping a single row per CDR3 protein. The table shows 870,000 or so distinct CDR3 sequences, with under 35% occurring only once. Trimming removed 1 base from V and 6 bases from J, with 15 bases in between. Germline V lookup: CDR1 SGHDT, CDR2 YYEEEE. The CDR3 loop spans 15 amino acids. The chain carries TRBV5-6 and TRBJ2-3; D not certain. The specimen sequenced was blood. This sequence was found in a woman at least 80 years old in good health. The DNA for the CDR3 is TGTGCCAGCAGCTTGCGTCTAACCCATCCGGATACGCAGTATTTT. Protein sequence: CASSLRLTHPDTQYF.